This entry describes one TCR beta chain. Antigen unknown. This sample is part of a study of cytomegalovirus exposure and HLA in healthy donors. About the study: From HLA-typed donors, an early data release held approximately 85 million unique TCRs.

The CDR3 covers 16 residues. With 4 bases clipped from V and 6 bases from J, the junction kept 9 bases outside the gene matches. The germline CDR1 and CDR2 sequences are SGHNT and YYREEE (reference sequence). PCR involved 60 Vbeta and 13 Jbeta primers. Authors' processing steps: Later, 65 million to 85 million unique TCR beta chains were counted in an analysis, and approximately 9.9 million of them were shared. Using immunoSEQ multiplex PCR, the repertoire was profiled, and TCRdb retains in-frame clones only, with some absent. D and trimming were read from the DNA, whereas the V and J calls and clone size are those reported in that table. This table has around 190,000 clones, around 73% appearing once. General observations from the study: Clonal expansion was found to be greater in HLA-associated TCR beta chains than in equally common others in a later analysis. As a later analysis showed, a missense DCLRE1C variant was linked to trimming of TCR beta V- and J-genes.

The chain is built from TRBV5-4 and TRBJ2-3; 12 bases map to TRBD2. The receptor's source is a man aged 60 to 75 in good health and CMV-seronegative. The specimen sequenced was PBMCs. This CDR3 is CASSPEASGGGDTQYF. CDR3 nucleotides: TGTGCCAGCAGCCCGGAGGCTAGCGGGGGGGGTGATACGCAGTATTTT.